One sample yielded the 26 T cell receptor beta chains listed below, sequenced in a study of blood T cells in healthy people across ages. A J-beta primer mix and a sample-barcoded 5' primer were used in a second PCR of roughly 6 to 12 cycles. Each CDR3 protein gets one entry after TCRdb re-called the 5' RACE reads with MiXCR. The sample contains some 1,800,000 distinct CDR3 sequences, roughly 43% of which appear only once. The material sequenced was blood. The receptors originated from a human donor in good health.

The chain uses TRBV12-3 or TRBV12-4 and TRBJ2-3; 7 bases are shared with TRBD1. This CDR3 is 17 amino acids long. Trimming at V came to 4 bases and at J to 2 bases, leaving 12 bases not matched to a gene. The CDR3 reads CASSSRDSLAYTDTQYF. The DNA of the CDR3 is TGTGCCAGCAGTTCCCGGGACAGCCTCGCTTACACAGATACGCAGTATTTT.

V and J are TRBV7-2 and TRBJ1-2; TRBD1 might be the D (5 bases). Trimming cost V 0 bases and J 8 bases, with 16 bases left between them. The CDR3 extends over 15 amino acids. From germline, CDR1 is SGHTA and CDR2 FQGNSA. CDR3 sequence reads: CASSLATRGLGGYTF. The CDR3 nucleotides read TGTGCCAGCAGCTTAGCCACACGGGGCCTGGGCGGCTACACCTTC.

This chain joins TRBV7-2 and TRBJ2-1; weak D call: TRBD2 (5 bases). Deletions cut 0 bases from V and 10 bases from J, with 16 bases between. Per germline, CDR1 SGHTA and CDR2 FQGNSA. The CDR3 has 15 amino acids. The CDR3 here is CASSLAYPGSNEQFF. The CDR3 DNA follows: TGTGCCAGCAGCTTAGCGTACCCGGGGTCTAACGAGCAGTTCTTC. The variable domain in full, completed from reference TRBV7-2 and TRBJ2-1, reads GAGVSQSPSNKVTEKGKDVELRCDPISGHTALYWYRQSLGQGLEFLIYFQGNSAPDKSGLPSDRFSAERTGGSVSTLTIQRTQQEDSAVYLCASSLAYPGSNEQFFGPGTRLTVL.

The chain carries TRBV13 and TRBJ2-1; 11 nucleotides agree with TRBD2. Germline V gene lookup returns CDR1 PRHDT and CDR2 FYEKMQ (reference sequence). This CDR3 contains 16 residues. J gave up 4 bases and V 4 bases, and 6 bases lay outside the gene matches. CDR3 sequence reads: CASSSRTSGFYNEQFF. DNA of the CDR3: TGTGCCAGCAGCTCCAGGACTAGCGGGTTTTACAATGAGCAGTTCTTC.

There are a few counts of this clonotype. The V and J genes are TRBV20-1 and TRBJ2-7, with 7 bases identical to TRBD1. The V gene end was trimmed by 5 bases and the J gene end by 5 bases; junction bases not matched to a gene: 15. Looked up from germline, CDR1 is DFQATT and CDR2 is SNEGSKA (reference sequence). The length of the CDR3 is 15 residues. The CDR3 DNA reads TGCAGTGCTTCCGCTCCGGGACAGCAGGGGAACGAGCAGTACTTC. Translated: CSASAPGQQGNEQYF.

V and J are TRBV3-1 and TRBJ2-2; 10 nucleotides agree with TRBD2. CDR1 and CDR2 (germline): LGHDT, YNNKEL (reference sequence). The V segment lost 0 bases and the J segment 2 bases; nucleotides outside the gene matches: 12. The CDR3 is 20 residues long. CDR3 residues: CASSQDPRRAGGPNTGELFF. The CDR3 DNA sequence: TGTGCCAGCAGCCAAGACCCACGTCGAGCGGGAGGGCCCAACACCGGGGAGCTGTTTTTT.

The genes are TRBV7-8 and TRBJ1-1; 9 nucleotides align to TRBD1. This CDR3 has 16 amino acids. V shed 0 bases, J shed 7 bases, and the junction held 9 bases outside the gene matches. Germline V gene data show CDR1 as SGHVS and CDR2 as FQNEAQ. The DNA of the CDR3 is TGTGCCAGCAGCTTAGCCCGGACAGGGGAAAGGGGTGAAGCTTTCTTT. Translating it yields CASSLARTGERGEAFF.

This chain uses TRBV12-3 or TRBV12-4 with TRBJ1-5, with TRBD1 identical over 9 bases. V trimming: 5 bases; J trimming: 6 bases; junction bases outside the gene matches: 11. This CDR3 is 16 amino acids long. The CDR3 DNA sequence: TGTGCCAGCAGTGCGGGAAGGGGACAGGGAGCTCAGCCCCAGCATTTT. It is translated as CASSAGRGQGAQPQHF.

Here the CDR3 DNA reads TGCGCCAGCAGCGAGGGGGGGCGCGAGGCTAATGAAAAACTGTTTTTT. It is translated as CASSEGGREANEKLFF. The rearrangement links TRBV5-1 to TRBJ1-4; possible D gene TRBD1, 6 bases. Germline values: CDR1 SGHRS, CDR2 YFSETQ. The V gene lost 4 bases and the J gene lost 3 bases, with 16 bases spanning the gap. There are 16 residues in the CDR3.

The rearrangement links TRBV20-1 to TRBJ2-1, with D possibly matching TRBD2 (5 bases). V was shortened by 2 bases and J by 5 bases, with 13 bases between the two germline ends. This CDR3 has 14 residues. The germline V gene encodes CDR1 DFQATT and CDR2 SNEGSKA (reference sequence). The CDR3 sequence is CSARQTLGDNEQFF. The CDR3 region has the DNA TGCAGTGCTAGACAAACACTAGGTGACAATGAGCAGTTCTTC.

In nucleotides, the CDR3 is TGTGCCATTTGGACTAGCGGGGGAAATGAGCAGTTCTTC. Encoded protein: CAIWTSGGNEQFF. The chain couples TRBV7-8 to TRBJ2-1, with 13 bases aligning to TRBD2. The CDR3 totals 13 residues. Unmatched junction bases numbered 4, after V lost 10 bases and J lost 7 bases. From germline, CDR1 is SGHVS and CDR2 FQNEAQ.

The chain recombines TRBV6-4 with TRBJ2-3, with D maybe TRBD2 (6 bases). The CDR3 sequence is 15 residues long. Deletions cut 2 bases from V and 1 base from J, with 10 bases between. Germline CDR1 MRHNA, CDR2 SNTAGT. DNA of the CDR3: TGTGCCAGCAGTGACGGGGGGACTGGCACAGATACGCAGTATTTT. As protein: CASSDGGTGTDTQYF.

Concerning this clonotype: This may arise from a read error, as a much more abundant clone is one base away. The chain uses TRBV12-3 or TRBV12-4 and TRBJ1-5; D remains unclear. CDR3 length equals 13 residues. CDR3 bases: TGTGCCAGCAGTTTATCCGGGGATCAGCCCCGGCATTTT. Translated, it gives CASSLSGDQPRHF.

Regarding this clonotype: Germline and junction disagree at one end, which may indicate a read error. V is TRBV7-2 and J is TRBJ1-5; D perhaps matches TRBD1 (6 bases). Germline CDR1 is SGHTA and CDR2 is FQGNSA. The CDR3 is 14 residues long. Here the CDR3 DNA reads TGTGCCAGCAGCCAAGCAGGGGCTGATCAGCCCCGGCATTTT. This gives the protein CASSQAGADQPRHF.

V and J are TRBV20-1 and TRBJ2-5; possible D gene TRBD2, 6 bases. The CDR3 extends over 13 amino acids. The V gene lost 5 bases and the J gene lost 5 bases, with 15 bases spanning the gap. Germline CDR1 and CDR2: DFQATT and SNEGSKA (reference sequence). CDR3 DNA: TGCAGTGCTTTGGACCGGGGGAGGGAGACCCAGTACTTC. This sequence encodes CSALDRGRETQYF.

In this sample, this clonotype turned up a few times. The rearrangement joins TRBV5-6 to TRBJ2-7; D remains ambiguous. Germline assignment: CDR1 SGHDT and CDR2 YYEEEE. Trimming removed 4 bases from V and 3 bases from J, with 11 bases in between. The CDR3 covers 13 residues. CDR3 sequence reads: CASSATESYEQYF. The CDR3 nucleotides read TGTGCCAGCAGCGCGACTGAGAGCTACGAGCAGTACTTC.

This clonotype came up a few times. The chain employs TRBV5-5 and TRBJ1-2; weak D call: TRBD1 (5 bases). Trimming took off 4 bases at V and 6 bases at J, with 13 bases between the two ends. There are 13 residues in the CDR3. Germline lookup yields CDR1 SGHKS and CDR2 YYEKEE (reference sequence). The CDR3 reads CASSQTLGHGYTF. CDR3 nucleotides: TGTGCCAGCAGCCAGACCCTGGGGCATGGCTACACCTTC.

Only a few counts were recorded for this clonotype. One end of the junction is discordant with germline, which a read error may explain. CDR3 in amino acids: CASNVVPGTQYF. DNA of the CDR3: TGTGCCAGCAACGTAGTTCCCGGTACGCAGTATTTT. The gene calls are TRBV9 and TRBJ2-3; D is ambiguous. CDR1 and CDR2 (germline): SGDLS, YYNGEE. The CDR3 totals 12 residues. The whole variable domain, filled in from reference TRBV9 and TRBJ2-3, reads DSGVTQTPKHLITATGQRVTLRCSPRSGDLSVYWYQQSLDQGLQFLIQYYNGEERAKGNILERFSAQQFPDLHSELNLSSLELGDSALYFCASNVVPGTQYFGPGTRLTVL.

The chain carries TRBV7-3 and TRBJ2-4; 7 bases line up with TRBD1. The J call is doubtful: the DNA matches TRBJ2-7 better. The CDR3 is 13 amino acids. Germline CDR1 SGHTA, CDR2 FQGTGA. CDR3 loop: CASSSSPGGEQYF. As DNA, the CDR3 is TGTGCCAGCAGCTCATCCCCAGGGGGCGAGCAGTACTTC.

The chain links TRBV9 to TRBJ2-7; no reliable D call. Trimming stripped 0 bases from V and 2 bases from J, with 12 bases between. Germline CDR1 is SGDLS and CDR2 is YYNGEE. There are 15 residues in the CDR3. The CDR3 protein is CASSVAGRTPYEQYF. The CDR3 region has the DNA TGTGCCAGCAGCGTAGCGGGCAGGACCCCCTACGAGCAGTACTTC. The full variable domain, in which reference TRBV9 and TRBJ2-7 provide the parts outside the CDR3, is DSGVTQTPKHLITATGQRVTLRCSPRSGDLSVYWYQQSLDQGLQFLIQYYNGEERAKGNILERFSAQQFPDLHSELNLSSLELGDSALYFCASSVAGRTPYEQYFGPGTRLTVT.

This clonotype was recorded a few times. The rearrangement joins TRBV4-2 to TRBJ2-1; the D gene is possibly TRBD2 (5 bases). Germline V lookup: CDR1 LGHNA, CDR2 YNFKEQ. Trimming took off 4 bases at V and 7 bases at J, with 11 bases between the two ends. CDR3 size: 13 residues. CDR3 sequence reads: CASSLYRENEQFF. In nucleotides, the CDR3 is TGTGCCAGCAGCCTTTACCGGGAAAATGAGCAGTTCTTC.

This chain connects TRBV5-6 to TRBJ1-1; D might be TRBD1 (6 bases). CDR1 and CDR2 (germline): SGHDT, YYEEEE. Trimming removed 2 bases from V and 11 bases from J, with 19 bases in between. The CDR3 totals 14 residues. This CDR3 reads CASSLASGKRGAFF. The CDR3 DNA reads as TGTGCCAGCAGCTTAGCCTCAGGGAAAAGGGGGGCTTTCTTT.

There are many counts of this clonotype. The chain carries TRBV29-1 and TRBJ2-7, with TRBD1 matching over 9 bases. The CDR3 has 13 residues. Germline V lookup: CDR1 SQVTM, CDR2 ANQGSEA. V was clipped by 2 bases and J by 4 bases; unmatched bases: 3. This chain's CDR3 is CSVETGGAYEQYF. CDR3 bases: TGCAGCGTTGAAACAGGGGGCGCGTACGAGCAGTACTTC.

There are a few counts of this clonotype. V and J are TRBV27 and TRBJ1-5; D is possibly TRBD1 (5 bases). V dropped 2 bases and J dropped 4 bases, with 15 bases sitting between them. The CDR3 is 16 amino acids. CDR1 is MNHEY, CDR2 SMNVEV, per germline (reference sequence). CDR3 DNA sequence: TGTGCCAGCAGTTTAATCTATGCGGCAGGGAATCAGCCCCAGCATTTT. This encodes CASSLIYAAGNQPQHF.

The rearrangement links TRBV9 to TRBJ2-5; the D gene could be TRBD1 or TRBD2 (5 bases each). Trimming took off 4 bases at V and 0 bases at J, with 16 bases between the two ends. This CDR3 comprises 16 residues. Germline CDR1 is SGDLS and CDR2 is YYNGEE. The CDR3 sequence: CASSPGRAFYQETQYF. CDR3 in DNA: TGTGCCAGCAGCCCGGGGCGGGCTTTCTACCAAGAGACCCAGTACTTC.

This clonotype was seen a few times. This chain uses TRBV6-5 with TRBJ2-3; unclear D gene. V lost 2 bases and J 0 bases, leaving 9 bases between the germline ends. The CDR3 covers 15 residues. Germline assignment: CDR1 MNHEY and CDR2 SVGAGI. The CDR3 loop is CASSYAAASTDTQYF. CDR3 nucleotides: TGTGCCAGCAGTTACGCGGCCGCTAGCACAGATACGCAGTATTTT.